Below, one T cell receptor beta chain is given with its context. The data originate from a study of technical replicates of blood from a handful of donors. Germline CDR1 is MNHEY and CDR2 is SVGAGI. V shed 10 bases and J 6 bases; nucleotides not matched to a gene: 14. The CDR3 runs 15 residues. Clones were read by immunoSEQ multiplex PCR, and TCRdb kept only the in-frame ones, dropping some. The repertoire includes about 44,000 clones, over 95% of them detected once, and 0.35% to 0.4% sits in the top ten. Material for sequencing was T cells isolated from PBMCs. This receptor was taken from a human donor in good health. The chain is built from TRBV6-5 and TRBJ2-2; the match to TRBD2 covers 7 bases. In DNA, the CDR3 is TGTGCCATCGCTAGAGGCGGGAGAGGGGCCGGGGAGCTGTTTTTT. This gives the protein CAIARGGRGAGELFF.